This passage covers 18 T cell receptor beta chains from one sample sequenced in a study of blood T cell repertoires in COVID-19. This table comes from immunoSEQ multiplex PCR, and its TCRdb copy is limited to in-frame clones, with some not included. Among around 310,000 clones listed, about 90% were seen once. Source material: PBMCs or T cells enriched from blood (not recorded which). The source is a woman aged 25 to 45 who had recovered from COVID-19.

This clone was recorded once. The rearrangement links TRBV12-5 to TRBJ2-1, with 9 bases identical to TRBD1. With 2 bases clipped from V and 7 bases from J, the junction kept 6 bases outside the gene matches. The CDR3 is 15 amino acids. Germline CDR1 reads LGHNT; CDR2 reads FRNRAP. The CDR3 DNA reads as TGTGCTAGTGGTTTGCGACAGGGGGTGAGTAATGAGCAGTTCTTC. Amino acids: CASGLRQGVSNEQFF.

The CDR3 here is CASSQGTWGYGYTF. The CDR3 coding sequence is TGTGCCAGTAGTCAGGGGACATGGGGCTATGGCTACACCTTC. The rearrangement joins TRBV19 to TRBJ1-2; D possibly corresponds to TRBD1 (6 bases). Germline-derived CDR1 and CDR2 are LNHDA and SQIVND (reference sequence). Trimming removed 5 bases at V and 4 bases at J, with 14 bases between. The CDR3 is 14 amino acids.

V usage is TRBV7-6 and J usage is TRBJ2-1; a weak D match, TRBD2 (5 bases). Germline V gene sequence: CDR1 SGHVS, CDR2 FNYEAQ. The ends were cut back, 1 base at V and 0 bases at J, with 10 bases in the middle. The CDR3 runs to 16 residues. The CDR3 nucleotides are TGTGCCAGCAGCTTAGTACTGGCGGGCTCCTACAATGAGCAGTTCTTC. It encodes CASSLVLAGSYNEQFF. The complete variable domain, with remaining parts taken from reference TRBV7-6 and TRBJ2-1, reads GAGVSQSPRYKVTKRGQDVALRCDPISGHVSLYWYRQALGQGPEFLTYFNYEAQQDKSGLPNDRFSAERPEGSISTLTIQRTEQRDSAMYRCASSLVLAGSYNEQFFGPGTRLTVL.

This clone was picked up one time. Other DNA sequences of this sample code for an identical CDR3. This sequence joins TRBV7-9 and TRBJ1-2; 8 nucleotides match TRBD1. The CDR3 has 13 residues. Germline V gene data show CDR1 as SEHNR and CDR2 as FQNEAQ (reference sequence). V was clipped by 1 base and J by 5 bases; unmatched bases: 0. Here the CDR3 reads CASSLGQGYGYTF. The CDR3 bases are TGTGCCAGCAGCTTAGGACAGGGGTATGGCTACACCTTC.

The chain combines TRBV6-1 with TRBJ2-7; TRBD2 matches at 7 bases. Germline CDR1 MNHNS, CDR2 SASEGT. The CDR3 has 15 residues. Trimming at V came to 0 bases and at J to 0 bases, leaving 2 bases not matched to a gene. In DNA form, the CDR3 reads TGTGCCAGCAGTGAAGCGTCTAGCGGCTCCTACGAGCAGTACTTC. Translating it yields CASSEASSGSYEQYF.

The rearrangement links TRBV30 to TRBJ2-5, with 7 nucleotides matching TRBD1. Germline values: CDR1 GTSNPN, CDR2 SVGIG (reference sequence). V lost 3 bases and J lost 2; bases outside the gene matches: 12. This CDR3 comprises 16 residues. Written as DNA, the CDR3 is TGTGCCTGGAGAAGCAAGGGGGCGCTGTGGCAAGAGACCCAGTACTTC. This encodes CAWRSKGALWQETQYF.

This rearrangement joins TRBV7-9 to TRBJ1-6; perhaps TRBD1 as D (6 bases). The germline V gene has CDR1 SEHNR and CDR2 FQNEAQ (reference sequence). CDR3 size: 16 residues. Trimming removed 3 bases at V and 7 bases at J, with 16 bases between. For the CDR3, the DNA is TGTGCCAGCAGCTTGGACAGACGATACAGGAATTCACCCCTCCACTTT. Translated, it gives CASSLDRRYRNSPLHF.

This sequence joins TRBV18 and TRBJ2-5; the D is unclear. This CDR3 is 16 amino acids long. Trimming removed 3 bases from V and 2 bases from J, with 16 bases in between. Germline values: CDR1 KGHSH, CDR2 LQKENI. DNA for the CDR3: TGTGCCAGCTCACCCTCGTATTCCTGGAGACAAGAGACCCAGTACTTC. This translates into CASSPSYSWRQETQYF.

V gene TRBV4-1 combines with J gene TRBJ1-4; 7 nucleotides align to TRBD1. CDR1 is MGHRA and CDR2 is YSYEKL in the germline V gene. V was pared by 0 bases and J by 5 bases, with 6 bases of the junction left unmatched. The CDR3 is made up of 16 amino acids. In DNA, the CDR3 is TGCGCCAGCAGCCAAGATCAGGGGGGAGTAAATGAAAAACTGTTTTTT. It translates to CASSQDQGGVNEKLFF.

V gene TRBV27 combines with J gene TRBJ2-3, with D perhaps TRBD2 (5 bases). The CDR3 is 14 residues long. Trimming removed 6 bases at V and 5 bases at J, with 15 bases between. The germline V gene encodes CDR1 MNHEY and CDR2 SMNVEV (reference sequence). CDR3 coding DNA: TGTGCCAGCAGCCTTCGGGGTTCGAGAGATACGCAGTATTTT. Translating gives CASSLRGSRDTQYF.

For the CDR3, the DNA is TGTGCCAGCTCCTCAAAATCCGGGACAGAGCCCAATCAGCCCCAGCATTTT. Protein product: CASSSKSGTEPNQPQHF. V gene TRBV18 combines with J gene TRBJ1-5, with TRBD1 matching over 7 bases. CDR1 KGHSH and CDR2 LQKENI come from the germline V gene. Unmatched junction bases numbered 14, after V lost 6 bases and J lost 3 bases. There are 17 residues in the CDR3.

The chain has TRBV30 and TRBJ2-2; no clear D gene. There are 13 residues in the CDR3. Trimming took off 3 bases at V and 6 bases at J, with 11 bases between the two ends. CDR1 is GTSNPN and CDR2 is SVGIG in the germline V gene (reference sequence). The DNA of the CDR3 is TGTGCCTGGAGAGGCGCCGGGTCCGGGGAGCTGTTTTTT. Amino acid sequence: CAWRGAGSGELFF.

This rearrangement joins TRBV3-1 (or the pseudogene TRBV3-2) to TRBJ2-7; 8 bases are a match to TRBD2. The ends lost 2 bases at V and 6 bases at J; junction bases unmatched: 6. The germline V gene encodes CDR1 LGHDT and CDR2 YNNKEL (reference sequence). CDR3 length: 14 residues. DNA for the CDR3: TGTGCCAGCAGCCAAAGGGGACTAGATGCCGAGCAGTACTTC. It translates to CASSQRGLDAEQYF.

This clone was observed a handful of times. The rearrangement joins TRBV30 to TRBJ1-2, with 7 positions matching TRBD1. V shed 2 bases and J 4 bases; nucleotides not matched to a gene: 7. The CDR3 runs to 14 residues. CDR1 and CDR2 from the germline V gene are GTSNPN and SVGIG (reference sequence). CDR3 region: CAWSTQGPSYGYTF. The CDR3 region has the DNA TGTGCCTGGAGTACACAGGGGCCTTCCTATGGCTACACCTTC.

This chain connects TRBV6-6 to TRBJ1-5; 7 bases are shared with TRBD1. V shed 2 bases and J 7 bases; nucleotides not matched to a gene: 11. The germline V gene encodes CDR1 MNHNY and CDR2 SVGAGI (reference sequence). The CDR3 contains 16 residues. The CDR3 DNA reads TGTGCCAGCAGTTACGGTAGTCAGGGGGTTGGCCAGCCCCAGCATTTT. Its translation: CASSYGSQGVGQPQHF.

The V and J genes are TRBV4-1 and TRBJ1-2; tentatively, D is TRBD1 (6 bases). V lost 3 bases and J 10 bases, leaving 15 bases between the germline ends. Germline V gene sequence: CDR1 MGHRA, CDR2 YSYEKL. The length of the CDR3 is 13 residues. The CDR3 region is CASSHGQSIVYTF. The CDR3 DNA reads as TGCGCCAGCAGCCACGGACAGTCCATCGTCTACACCTTC.

The gene calls are TRBV29-1 and TRBJ1-1; D call uncertain. Germline V CDR1 and CDR2: SQVTM, ANQGSEA. The CDR3 is 12 residues long. Trimming cost V 2 bases and J 2 bases, with 6 bases left between them. The CDR3 loop is CSVESVNTEAFF. The CDR3 DNA follows: TGCAGCGTTGAATCGGTAAACACTGAAGCTTTCTTT. Full variable domain (missing parts from reference TRBV29-1 and TRBJ1-1): SAVISQKPSRDICQRGTSLTIQCQVDSQVTMMFWYRQQPGQSLTLIATANQGSEATYESGFVIDKFPISRPNLTFSTLTVSNMSPEDSSIYLCSVESVNTEAFFGQGTRLTVV.

The chain links TRBV4-3 to TRBJ2-3, with TRBD2 as a possible D gene (5 bases). CDR1 is LGHNA and CDR2 is YSLEER in the germline V gene. V dropped 2 bases and J dropped 6 bases, with 12 bases sitting between them. The CDR3 is made up of 14 amino acids. This chain's CDR3 is CASSQPGLSDTQYF. CDR3 nucleotides: TGCGCCAGCAGCCAACCCGGACTTTCGGATACGCAGTATTTT.